This TCR beta chain was recorded in a study of blood T cell repertoires in COVID-19. Study context: Spain, Italy and the United States supplied samples that represented acute and convalescent COVID-19. PBMCs, B-cell-depleted T cells, or T cells provided the cDNA or gDNA that made up the material.

CDR3 length: 15 amino acids. Germline CDR1 PRHDT, CDR2 FYEKMQ (reference sequence). V shed 4 bases, J shed 4 bases, and the junction held 10 bases outside the gene matches. Original data processing: Quantification of nucleated cells was approximated via reference gene primer amplification. Assay: immunoSEQ multiplex PCR; the TCRdb copy retains only in-frame clones and omits some. V and J calls plus clone size are reproduced from that table; the DNA served to infer D and trimming. The sample lists fewer than 300,000 clones; over 80% were seen once. The chain recombines TRBV13 with TRBJ2-7; 7 nucleotides agree with TRBD1. The receptor comes from a woman aged 40-49 years who had recovered from COVID-19. The specimen sequenced was peripheral blood. CDR3 residues: CASSSPRQGYYEQYF. CDR3 coding DNA: TGTGCCAGCAGCTCACCCAGACAGGGATATTACGAGCAGTACTTC.